One sample yielded the 9 T cell receptor beta chains listed below, sequenced in a study of shared T cell receptors in the human thymus. Profiling relied on immunoSEQ multiplex PCR, and the TCRdb table lists in-frame clones only, not all of them. The table has 550,000 to 800,000 clones, 70% to 90% seen once. This sample was also put to use in a study of human thymus T cells.

Material for sequencing was thymocytes. The receptors derive from a girl under three years old with a congenital heart defect.

The chain carries TRBV19 and TRBJ2-5; D possibly corresponds to TRBD2 (7 bases). The CDR3 extends over 12 amino acids. The germline V and J ends were trimmed by 6 bases and 6 bases, with 11 bases remaining between them. From germline, CDR1 is LNHDA and CDR2 SQIVND (reference sequence). This CDR3 is CASSGGRKTQYF. CDR3 nucleotide sequence: TGTGCCAGTAGCGGGGGGCGGAAGACCCAGTACTTC.

The V call is TRBV4-3, the J call TRBJ2-4; D unresolved. The CDR3 has 16 residues. CDR1 and CDR2 from the germline V gene are LGHNA and YSLEER. V lost 4 bases and J lost 0, with 13 bases in between. The CDR3 bases are TGCGCCAGCAGCCCGTGGCCTCCCGAAGCCAAAAACATTCAGTACTTC. It translates to CASSPWPPEAKNIQYF.

This clone was seen only a few times. The rearrangement uses TRBV11-2 and TRBJ1-1; D is ambiguous. V dropped 1 base and J dropped 2 bases, with 14 bases sitting between them. CDR1 and CDR2 (germline): SGHAT, FQNNGV. The CDR3 loop spans 16 amino acids. The CDR3 DNA reads TGTGCCAGCAGCTTAGGGGAGGGCAGTTTAAACACTGAAGCTTTCTTT. It specifies CASSLGEGSLNTEAFF.

This clone was seen more than once but under ten times. The CDR3 here is CATLTGSDEQYF. CDR3 DNA: TGTGCCACATTAACAGGGTCTGACGAGCAGTACTTC. This rearrangement joins TRBV10-3 to TRBJ2-7; perhaps TRBD1 as D (6 bases). The germline CDR1 and CDR2 sequences are ENHRY and SYGVKD. There are 12 residues in the CDR3. V was cut by 10 bases and J by 5 bases, with 15 bases left in between.

This clone showed up just a few times. The V call is TRBV6-1, the J call TRBJ1-3; D gene ambiguous. Germline loops: CDR1 MNHNS, CDR2 SASEGT. V lost 5 bases, J lost 3 bases, and 11 bases lay in between. This CDR3 spans 14 amino acids. Written as DNA, the CDR3 is TGTGCCAGCAGTCCCCTAAAAGATGGAAACACCATATATTTT. Translation gives CASSPLKDGNTIYF.

The chain combines TRBV9 with TRBJ2-5; 9 positions agree with TRBD2. The trim removed 0 bases at V and 4 bases at J, leaving 16 bases unmatched. Germline lookup yields CDR1 SGDLS and CDR2 YYNGEE. CDR3 length: 19 amino acids. The CDR3 sequence is CASSVGASGAMESGETQYF. DNA for the CDR3: TGTGCCAGCAGCGTAGGGGCTAGCGGGGCAATGGAATCGGGAGAGACCCAGTACTTC.

The rearrangement uses TRBV18 and TRBJ2-3, with TRBD2 matching over 13 bases. This CDR3 region has 19 residues. Germline CDR1 and CDR2: KGHSH and LQKENI. With 3 bases clipped from V and 0 bases from J, the junction kept 9 bases outside the gene matches. The CDR3 loop is CASSPPGTSGVTSTDTQYF. The CDR3 bases are TGTGCCAGCTCACCCCCCGGGACTAGCGGGGTAACTAGCACAGATACGCAGTATTTT.

The chain is built from TRBV7-2 and TRBJ2-1, with TRBD2 as a possible D gene (5 bases). This CDR3 has 15 residues. The ends were cut back, 2 bases at V and 8 bases at J, with 16 bases in the middle. The germline gives CDR1 SGHTA, CDR2 FQGNSA. The chain's CDR3 is CASSLRLAGSDEQFF. CDR3 coding DNA: TGTGCCAGCAGCTTAAGGCTAGCTGGGAGCGATGAGCAGTTCTTC.

The chain carries TRBV27 and TRBJ2-5, with 9 bases lining up with TRBD2. V shed 3 bases and J 2 bases; nucleotides not matched to a gene: 4. The CDR3 runs to 15 residues. Per the germline V gene, CDR1 is MNHEY and CDR2 is SMNVEV (reference sequence). The CDR3 DNA follows: TGTGCCAGCAGTTTGACGCGGGGGGGGCAAGAGACCCAGTACTTC. Translated, it gives CASSLTRGGQETQYF.